These T cell receptor beta chains were read from a single sample in a study of vaccination and CD4 T cells after COVID-19. One entry per CDR3 protein, called by TCRdb with MiXCR from the PCR reads. The data contain more than 15,000 distinct CDR3 sequences, 55% to 65% of them singletons. What these receptors recognize is not known. The source was CD4+ T cells from blood, cultured in vitro, collected after SARS-CoV-2 vaccination. These receptors were collected from a human donor who had recovered from COVID-19. CDR3s include the opening cysteine and the closing phenylalanine or tryptophan. D genes are given only for firm matches. Clone size, where shown, is once, few, many, or a class for clones that have expanded.

j_gene	v_gene	d_gene	abundance	CDR3nt	CDR3aa
TRBJ1-5	TRBV2	TRBD1	.	TGTGCCAGCAGTGGCGACAGGGGGGGAGGCAATCAGCCCCAGCATTTT	CASSGDRGGGNQPQHF
TRBJ1-2	TRBV6-1	.	.	TGTGCCAGCAGTGCACTGACAGCATCTAACTATGGCTACACCTTC	CASSALTASNYGYTF
TRBJ2-5	TRBV11-3	TRBD2	few	TGTGCCAGCAGCGCCGGGACTAGCGTGTTACAAGAGACCCAGTACTTC	CASSAGTSVLQETQYF
TRBJ2-7	TRBV12-3/TRBV12-4	.	.	TGTGCCAGCAGTTTACCCGGGACCGCGCTCTACGAGCAGTACTTC	CASSLPGTALYEQYF
TRBJ1-6	TRBV20-1	.	few	TGCAGTGCTAGAGCCCCGCGGGGCCTAAATTCACCCCTCCACTTT	CSARAPRGLNSPLHF
TRBJ1-1	TRBV19	.	.	TGTGCCAGTAGGGTTATGGGGGCCCGCACTGAAGCTTTCTTT	CASRVMGARTEAFF
TRBJ2-5	TRBV20-1	.	large	TGCAGTGCTAGGGGAAGGGTGATCCAAGAGACCCAGTACTTC	CSARGRVIQETQYF
TRBJ1-2	TRBV20-1	TRBD1	.	TGCAGTGCTCGAAGAGAGCAGGGGGGACTCGGCTACACCTTC	CSARREQGGLGYTF
TRBJ1-3	TRBV20-1	.	.	TGCAGTGCTAGAGATGCCGGCGCCTCTGGAAACACCATATATTTT	CSARDAGASGNTIYF
TRBJ2-1	TRBV6-1	.	.	TGTGCCAGCAGACTCCAGGGGGGAGAGGTAGATGAGCAGTTCTTC	CASRLQGGEVDEQFF
TRBJ2-2	TRBV29-1	.	.	TGCAGCGTTGGCGGGGGCCGGGGCACCGGGGAGCTGTTTTTT	CSVGGGRGTGELFF
TRBJ1-6	TRBV30	TRBD1	.	TGTGCCTGGAGTCCCGGACAGGGAAGCAATTCACCCCTCCACTTT	CAWSPGQGSNSPLHF
TRBJ2-3	TRBV28	TRBD2	.	TGTGCCAGCGAAGATAGCGGGAGAGGCGCAGATACGCAGTATTTT	CASEDSGRGADTQYF
TRBJ1-2	TRBV12-3/TRBV12-4	.	.	TGTGCCAGCAGTTGGAGGGGTGGCTATGGCTACACCTTC	CASSWRGGYGYTF
TRBJ1-1	TRBV2	.	few	TGTGCCAGCAGTGTCGAACAGAAGAACACTGAAGCTTTCTTT	CASSVEQKNTEAFF
TRBJ2-7	TRBV14	TRBD2	.	TGTGCCAGCAGCCTACTGAGCGGGAGGGGGACGCGGGAGCAGTACTTC	CASSLLSGRGTREQYF
TRBJ2-5	TRBV20-1	.	few	TGCAGTGCTAGAGATTTAATACAGGGCGGAAAGACCCAGTACTTC	CSARDLIQGGKTQYF